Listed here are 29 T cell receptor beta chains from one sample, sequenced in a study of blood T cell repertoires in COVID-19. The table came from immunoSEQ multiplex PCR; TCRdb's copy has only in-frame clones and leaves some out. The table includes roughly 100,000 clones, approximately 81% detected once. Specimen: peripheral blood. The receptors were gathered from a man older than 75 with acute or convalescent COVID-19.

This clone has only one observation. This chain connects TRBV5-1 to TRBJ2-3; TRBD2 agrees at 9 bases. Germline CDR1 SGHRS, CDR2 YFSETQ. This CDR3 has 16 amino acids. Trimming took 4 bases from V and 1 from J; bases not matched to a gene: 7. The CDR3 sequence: CASSEVAGVGTDTQYF. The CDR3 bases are TGCGCCAGCAGCGAAGTAGCGGGAGTGGGCACAGATACGCAGTATTTT. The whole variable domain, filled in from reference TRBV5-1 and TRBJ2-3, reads KAGVTQTPRYLIKTRGQQVTLSCSPISGHRSVSWYQQTPGQGLQFLFEYFSETQRNKGNFPGRFSGRQFSNSRSEMNVSTLELGDSALYLCASSEVAGVGTDTQYFGPGTRLTVL.

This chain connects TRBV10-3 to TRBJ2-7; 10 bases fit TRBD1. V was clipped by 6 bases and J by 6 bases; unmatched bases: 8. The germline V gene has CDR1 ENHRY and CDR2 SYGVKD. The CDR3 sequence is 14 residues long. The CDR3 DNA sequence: TGTGCCATCAGCCGTTCGACAGGGGGCCGCGAGCAGTACTTC. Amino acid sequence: CAISRSTGGREQYF.

The CDR3 loop reads CASSEGSLAGGVETQYF. DNA of the CDR3: TGCGCCAGCAGTGAGGGATCGCTAGCGGGGGGCGTTGAGACCCAGTACTTC. This chain joins TRBV10-1 and TRBJ2-5; 11 bases match TRBD2. J gave up 5 bases and V 2 bases, and 10 bases lay outside the gene matches. Germline-derived CDR1 and CDR2 are WNHNN and SYGVQD (reference sequence). This CDR3 spans 17 amino acids.

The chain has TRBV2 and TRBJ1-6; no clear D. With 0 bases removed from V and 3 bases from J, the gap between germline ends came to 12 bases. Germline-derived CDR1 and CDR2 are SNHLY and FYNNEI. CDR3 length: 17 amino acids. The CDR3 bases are TGTGCCAGCAGTGAAGCACGCGTCTCCTACTATAATTCACCCCTCCACTTT. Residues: CASSEARVSYYNSPLHF.

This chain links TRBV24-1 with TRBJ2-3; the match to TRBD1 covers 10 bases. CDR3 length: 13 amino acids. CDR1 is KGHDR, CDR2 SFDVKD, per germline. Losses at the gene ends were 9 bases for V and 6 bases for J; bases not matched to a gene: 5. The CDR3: CATQDRGLDTQYF. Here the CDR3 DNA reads TGTGCCACCCAAGACAGGGGGCTGGATACGCAGTATTTT.

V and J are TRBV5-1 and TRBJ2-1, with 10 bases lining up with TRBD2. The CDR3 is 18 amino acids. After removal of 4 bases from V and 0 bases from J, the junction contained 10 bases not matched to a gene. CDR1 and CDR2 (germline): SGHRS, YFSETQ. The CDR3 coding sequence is TGCGCCAGCAGCCCGTTGACTAGCGGGTTTAGCTCCTACAATGAGCAGTTCTTC. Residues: CASSPLTSGFSSYNEQFF.

CDR3 in DNA: TGCGCCAGCAGCTTGGGTAGCGGGAGGGTCTACGAGCAGTACTTC. This sequence encodes CASSLGSGRVYEQYF. This sequence joins TRBV5-1 and TRBJ2-7; 11 nucleotides match TRBD2. Germline CDR1 and CDR2: SGHRS and YFSETQ. The CDR3 runs to 15 residues. V was pared by 0 bases and J by 3 bases, with 2 bases of the junction left unmatched.

CDR3 in amino acids: CASSGTGLSNQPQHF. The CDR3 DNA reads as TGTGCCAGCAGTGGGACAGGCCTTAGCAATCAGCCCCAGCATTTT. The V gene is TRBV28, the J gene TRBJ1-5, with TRBD1 matching over 8 bases. V was clipped by 5 bases and J by 0 bases; unmatched bases: 3. This CDR3 has 15 residues. Germline V gives CDR1 MDHEN, CDR2 SYDVKM. The variable domain in full, completed from reference TRBV28 and TRBJ1-5, reads DVKVTQSSRYLVKRTGEKVFLECVQDMDHENMFWYRQDPGLGLRLIYFSYDVKMKEKGDIPEGYSVSREKKERFSLILESASTNQTSMYLCASSGTGLSNQPQHFGDGTRLSIL.

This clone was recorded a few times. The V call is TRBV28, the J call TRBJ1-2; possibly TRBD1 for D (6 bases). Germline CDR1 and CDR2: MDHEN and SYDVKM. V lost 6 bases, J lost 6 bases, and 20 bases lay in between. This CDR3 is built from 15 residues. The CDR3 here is CASSPGGARRDGYTF. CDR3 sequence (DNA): TGTGCCAGCAGCCCCGGGGGGGCGAGGAGGGATGGCTACACCTTC.

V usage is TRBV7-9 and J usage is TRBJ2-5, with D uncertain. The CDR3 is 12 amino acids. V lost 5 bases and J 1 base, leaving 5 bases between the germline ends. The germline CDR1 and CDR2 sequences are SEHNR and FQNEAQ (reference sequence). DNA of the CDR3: TGTGCCAGCAGCCCTATCCAAGAGACCCAGTACTTC. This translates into CASSPIQETQYF.

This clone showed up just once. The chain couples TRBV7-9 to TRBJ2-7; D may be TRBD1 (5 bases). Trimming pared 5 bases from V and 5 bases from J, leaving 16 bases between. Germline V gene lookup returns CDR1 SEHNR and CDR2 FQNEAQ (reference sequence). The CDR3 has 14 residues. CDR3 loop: CASSPLQGIHEQYF. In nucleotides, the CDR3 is TGTGCCAGCAGCCCGCTCCAGGGAATCCACGAGCAGTACTTC.

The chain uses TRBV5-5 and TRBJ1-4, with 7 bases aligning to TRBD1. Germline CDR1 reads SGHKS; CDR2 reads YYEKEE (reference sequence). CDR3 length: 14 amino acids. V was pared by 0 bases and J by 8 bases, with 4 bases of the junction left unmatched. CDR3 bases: TGTGCCAGCAGCTTGGGAACAGGGGTCGAAAAACTGTTTTTT. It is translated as CASSLGTGVEKLFF.

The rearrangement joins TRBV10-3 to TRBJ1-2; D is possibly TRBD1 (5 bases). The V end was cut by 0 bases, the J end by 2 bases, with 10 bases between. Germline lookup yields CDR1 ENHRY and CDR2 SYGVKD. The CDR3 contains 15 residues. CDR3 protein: CAISESVGGNYGYTF. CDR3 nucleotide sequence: TGTGCCATCAGTGAGTCGGTGGGGGGAAACTATGGCTACACCTTC.

CDR3 residues: CAVGQGGTEAFF. CDR3 DNA: TGTGCCGTAGGGCAGGGAGGCACTGAAGCTTTCTTT. The chain is built from TRBV10-3 and TRBJ1-1; tentative D call: TRBD1 (5 bases). V was shortened by 11 bases and J by 4 bases, with 14 bases between the two germline ends. CDR1 and CDR2 (germline): ENHRY, SYGVKD. This CDR3 comprises 12 residues.

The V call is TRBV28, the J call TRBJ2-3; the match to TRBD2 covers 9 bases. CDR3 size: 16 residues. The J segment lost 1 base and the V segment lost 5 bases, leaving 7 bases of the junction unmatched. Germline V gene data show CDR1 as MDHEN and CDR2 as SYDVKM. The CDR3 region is CASSPLRTSGTDTQYF. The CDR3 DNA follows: TGTGCCAGCAGTCCACTGAGGACTAGCGGCACAGATACGCAGTATTTT.

DNA of the CDR3: TGTGCCAGCAGCTTAGGTAGCCTAACCCAAGAGACCCAGTACTTC. Translating it yields CASSLGSLTQETQYF. This sequence joins TRBV7-3 and TRBJ2-5; no clear D gene. Trimming took 2 bases from V and 1 from J, leaving 11 bases between them. CDR3 length equals 15 residues. CDR1 SGHTA and CDR2 FQGTGA come from the germline V gene.

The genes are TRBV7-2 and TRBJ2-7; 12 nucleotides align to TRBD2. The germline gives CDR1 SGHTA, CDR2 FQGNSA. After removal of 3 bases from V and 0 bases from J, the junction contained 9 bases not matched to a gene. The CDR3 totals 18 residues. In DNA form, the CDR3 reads TGTGCCAGCAGCTTCCTAAACCCGACTAGCGGGAGCTCCTACGAGCAGTACTTC. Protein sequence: CASSFLNPTSGSSYEQYF.

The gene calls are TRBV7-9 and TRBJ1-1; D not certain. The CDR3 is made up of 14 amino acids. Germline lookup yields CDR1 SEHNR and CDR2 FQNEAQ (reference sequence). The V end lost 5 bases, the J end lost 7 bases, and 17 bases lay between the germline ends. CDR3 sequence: CASSLPSGGREAFF. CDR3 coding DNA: TGTGCCAGCAGCCTTCCTTCGGGCGGGCGTGAAGCTTTCTTT.

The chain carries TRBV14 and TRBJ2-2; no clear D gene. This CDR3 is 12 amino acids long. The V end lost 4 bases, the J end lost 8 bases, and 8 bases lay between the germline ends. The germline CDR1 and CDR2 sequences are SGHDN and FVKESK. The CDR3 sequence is CASSPFQGELFF. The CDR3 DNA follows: TGTGCCAGCAGCCCCTTTCAGGGGGAGCTGTTTTTT.

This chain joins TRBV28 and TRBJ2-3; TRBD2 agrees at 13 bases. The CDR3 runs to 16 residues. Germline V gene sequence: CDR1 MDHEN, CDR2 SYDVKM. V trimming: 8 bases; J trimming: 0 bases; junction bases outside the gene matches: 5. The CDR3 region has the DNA TGTGCCAGCTGGACTAGCGGGAGCCCCAGCACAGATACGCAGTATTTT. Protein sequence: CASWTSGSPSTDTQYF.

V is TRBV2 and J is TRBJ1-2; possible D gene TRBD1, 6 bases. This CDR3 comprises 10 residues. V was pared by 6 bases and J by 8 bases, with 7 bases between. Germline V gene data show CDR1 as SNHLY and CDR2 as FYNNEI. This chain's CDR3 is CASRTGGYTF. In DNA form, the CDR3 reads TGTGCCAGCAGGACAGGAGGCTACACCTTC.

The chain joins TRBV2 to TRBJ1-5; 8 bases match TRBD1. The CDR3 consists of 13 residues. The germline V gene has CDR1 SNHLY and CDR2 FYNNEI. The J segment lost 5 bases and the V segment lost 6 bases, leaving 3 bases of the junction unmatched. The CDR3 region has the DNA TGTGCCAGCAGAGGGACAGGAGATCAGCCCCAGCATTTT. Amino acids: CASRGTGDQPQHF.

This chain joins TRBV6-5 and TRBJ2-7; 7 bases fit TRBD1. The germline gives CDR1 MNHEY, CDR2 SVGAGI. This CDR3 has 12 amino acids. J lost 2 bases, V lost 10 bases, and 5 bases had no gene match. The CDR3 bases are TGTGCCACCCAACAGGGGACCTACGAGCAGTACTTC. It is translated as CATQQGTYEQYF.

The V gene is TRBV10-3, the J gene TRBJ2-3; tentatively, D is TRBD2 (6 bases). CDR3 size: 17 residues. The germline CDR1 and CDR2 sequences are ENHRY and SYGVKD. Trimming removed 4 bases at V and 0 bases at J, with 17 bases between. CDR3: CAISASMGRGSTDTQYF. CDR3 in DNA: TGTGCCATCAGTGCGTCCATGGGGCGGGGCAGCACAGATACGCAGTATTTT.

The CDR3 loop reads CASSRDNGNTIYF. For the CDR3, the DNA is TGTGCCAGCAGCCGGGACAACGGAAACACCATATATTTT. The V call is TRBV7-9, the J call TRBJ1-3; TRBD1 is a possible D gene (6 bases). This CDR3 region has 13 residues. CDR1 and CDR2 (germline): SEHNR, FQNEAQ (reference sequence). Trimming shortened V by 5 bases and J by 4 bases, and 9 bases separated the two germline ends.

The CDR3: CASSLALQGGNYGYTF. CDR3 coding DNA: TGTGCCAGCAGCTTGGCCCTGCAGGGTGGTAACTATGGCTACACCTTC. The J gene is TRBJ1-2, the V gene TRBV5-5; D perhaps matches TRBD1 (5 bases). This CDR3 has 16 amino acids. V lost 0 bases, J lost 1 base, and 13 bases lay in between. Germline CDR1 SGHKS, CDR2 YYEKEE (reference sequence).

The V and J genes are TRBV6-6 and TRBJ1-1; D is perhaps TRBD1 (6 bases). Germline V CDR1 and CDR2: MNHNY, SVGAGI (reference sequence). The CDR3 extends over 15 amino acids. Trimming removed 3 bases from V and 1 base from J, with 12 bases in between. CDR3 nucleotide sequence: TGTGCCAGCAGTTATGACGGACAGCCGAACACTGAAGCTTTCTTT. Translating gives CASSYDGQPNTEAFF.

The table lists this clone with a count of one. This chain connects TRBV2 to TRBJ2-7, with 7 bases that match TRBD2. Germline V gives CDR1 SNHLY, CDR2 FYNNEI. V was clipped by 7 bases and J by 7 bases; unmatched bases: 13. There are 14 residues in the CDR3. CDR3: CASTPEAGVREQYF. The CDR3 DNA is TGTGCCAGCACGCCTGAGGCGGGAGTACGGGAGCAGTACTTC.

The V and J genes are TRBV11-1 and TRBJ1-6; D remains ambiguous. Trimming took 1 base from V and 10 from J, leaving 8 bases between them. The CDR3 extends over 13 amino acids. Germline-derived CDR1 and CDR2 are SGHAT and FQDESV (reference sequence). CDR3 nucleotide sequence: TGTGCCAGCAGCTTAGGAGGGATCTCACCCCTCCACTTT. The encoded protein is CASSLGGISPLHF. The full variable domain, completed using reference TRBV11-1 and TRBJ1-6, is EAEVAQSPRYKITEKSQAVAFWCDPISGHATLYWYRQILGQGPELLVQFQDESVVDDSQLPKDRFSAERLKGVDSTLKIQPAELGDSAMYLCASSLGGISPLHFGNGTRLTVT.